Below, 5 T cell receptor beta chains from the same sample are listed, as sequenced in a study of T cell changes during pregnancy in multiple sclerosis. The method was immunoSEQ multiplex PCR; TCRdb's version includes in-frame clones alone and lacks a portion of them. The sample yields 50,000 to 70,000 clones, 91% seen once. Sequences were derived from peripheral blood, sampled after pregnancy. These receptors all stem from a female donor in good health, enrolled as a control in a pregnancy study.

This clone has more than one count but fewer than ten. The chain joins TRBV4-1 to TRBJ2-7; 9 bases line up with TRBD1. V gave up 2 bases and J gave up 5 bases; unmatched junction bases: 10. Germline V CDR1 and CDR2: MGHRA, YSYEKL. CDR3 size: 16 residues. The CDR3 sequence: CASSQPDRGKGNEQYF. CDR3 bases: TGCGCCAGCAGCCAACCGGACAGGGGCAAGGGAAACGAGCAGTACTTC.

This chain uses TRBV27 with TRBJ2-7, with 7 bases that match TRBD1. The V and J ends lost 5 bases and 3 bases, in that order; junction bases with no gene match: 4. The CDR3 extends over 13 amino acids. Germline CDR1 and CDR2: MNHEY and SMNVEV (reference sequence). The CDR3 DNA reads TGTGCCAGCAGTCGGGACAGATTCTACGAGCAGTACTTC. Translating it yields CASSRDRFYEQYF.

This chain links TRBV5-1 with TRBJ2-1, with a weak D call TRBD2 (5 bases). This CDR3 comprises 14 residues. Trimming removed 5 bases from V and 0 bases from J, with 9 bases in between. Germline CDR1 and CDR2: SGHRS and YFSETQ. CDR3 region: CASSISASYNEQFF. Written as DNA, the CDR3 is TGCGCCAGCAGTATTAGCGCCTCCTACAATGAGCAGTTCTTC. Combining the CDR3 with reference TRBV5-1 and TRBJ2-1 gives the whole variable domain KAGVTQTPRYLIKTRGQQVTLSCSPISGHRSVSWYQQTPGQGLQFLFEYFSETQRNKGNFPGRFSGRQFSNSRSEMNVSTLELGDSALYLCASSISASYNEQFFGPGTRLTVL.

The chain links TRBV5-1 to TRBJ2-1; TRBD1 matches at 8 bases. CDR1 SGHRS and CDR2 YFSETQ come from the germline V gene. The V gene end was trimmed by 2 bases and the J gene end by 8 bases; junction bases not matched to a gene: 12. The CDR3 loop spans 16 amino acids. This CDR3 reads CASSFEGQAQIDEQFF. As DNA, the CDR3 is TGCGCCAGCAGCTTTGAGGGACAGGCCCAAATCGATGAGCAGTTCTTC. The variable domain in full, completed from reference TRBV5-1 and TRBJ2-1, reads KAGVTQTPRYLIKTRGQQVTLSCSPISGHRSVSWYQQTPGQGLQFLFEYFSETQRNKGNFPGRFSGRQFSNSRSEMNVSTLELGDSALYLCASSFEGQAQIDEQFFGPGTRLTVL.

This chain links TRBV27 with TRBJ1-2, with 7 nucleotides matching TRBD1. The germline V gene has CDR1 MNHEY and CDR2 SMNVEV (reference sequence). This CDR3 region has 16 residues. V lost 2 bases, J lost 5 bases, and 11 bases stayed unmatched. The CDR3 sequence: CASSLEGQGGSYGYTF. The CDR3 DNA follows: TGTGCCAGCAGTTTAGAAGGCCAGGGGGGTTCGTATGGCTACACCTTC.